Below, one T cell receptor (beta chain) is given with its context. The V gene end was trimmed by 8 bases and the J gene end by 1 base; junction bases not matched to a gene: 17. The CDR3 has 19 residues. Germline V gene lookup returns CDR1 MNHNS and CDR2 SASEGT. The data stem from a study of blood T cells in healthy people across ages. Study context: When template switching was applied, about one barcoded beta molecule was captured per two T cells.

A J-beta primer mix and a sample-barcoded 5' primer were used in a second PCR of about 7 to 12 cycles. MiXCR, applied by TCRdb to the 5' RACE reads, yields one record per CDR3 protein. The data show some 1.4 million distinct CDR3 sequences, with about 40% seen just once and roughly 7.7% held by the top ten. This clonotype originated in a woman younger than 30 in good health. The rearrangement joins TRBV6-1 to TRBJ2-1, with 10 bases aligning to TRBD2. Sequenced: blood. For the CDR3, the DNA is TGTGCCAGCTCTTCCCCCCAGCGGGGGGGCCATAAGTCCTACAATGAGCAGTTCTTC. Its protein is CASSSPQRGGHKSYNEQFF.